These 18 T cell receptor beta chains were all obtained from the same sample, sequenced in a study of T cell responses to AZD1222 COVID-19 vaccine. TCRdb keeps only in-frame clones here, not all; method: immunoSEQ multiplex PCR. There are under 45,000 clones in the sample; around 90% occur only once, and under 30% lies in the top ten. The sample here was peripheral blood, taken 28 days after the second dose of the MenACWY control vaccine. The receptors were gathered from an adult who received the MenACWY meningococcal vaccine as a control.

The J gene is TRBJ1-2, the V gene TRBV30; D gene unclear. Germline assignment: CDR1 GTSNPN and CDR2 SVGIG (reference sequence). This CDR3 spans 13 amino acids. V lost 2 bases and J lost 1, with 8 bases in between. This chain's CDR3 is CAWSNTVNYGYTF. CDR3 coding DNA: TGTGCCTGGAGTAACACCGTTAACTATGGCTACACCTTC.

The chain employs TRBV28 and TRBJ2-2; D remains unclear. V lost 5 bases and J 3 bases, leaving 13 bases between the germline ends. Germline V CDR1 and CDR2: MDHEN, SYDVKM. The CDR3 length is 15 residues. The CDR3: CASSAEDLDTGELFF. The CDR3 coding sequence is TGTGCCAGCAGTGCTGAGGACCTCGACACCGGGGAGCTGTTTTTT.

Only a few counts were recorded for this clone. The CDR3 nucleotides are TGTGCCAGCAGCCAGCAAGCGGGGCCCACCGGGGAGCTGTTTTTT. Its translation: CASSQQAGPTGELFF. This chain joins TRBV14 and TRBJ2-2; 7 bases map to TRBD2. V lost 3 bases, J lost 4 bases, and 5 bases stayed unmatched. CDR3 length: 15 residues. Germline CDR1 SGHDN, CDR2 FVKESK.

Only one count was recorded for this clone. The chain couples TRBV4-2 to TRBJ2-2, with TRBD2 matching over 7 bases. The V and J ends lost 4 bases and 0 bases, in that order; junction bases with no gene match: 5. The CDR3 spans 16 residues. Germline V gene sequence: CDR1 LGHNA, CDR2 YNFKEQ. The CDR3 region is CASSPLADANTGELFF. CDR3 nucleotide sequence: TGTGCCAGCAGCCCTCTAGCGGACGCGAACACCGGGGAGCTGTTTTTT.

This rearrangement joins TRBV28 to TRBJ1-6; 7 positions agree with TRBD1. CDR3 length: 15 residues. The ends lost 7 bases at V and 4 bases at J; junction bases unmatched: 7. CDR1 is MDHEN, CDR2 SYDVKM, per germline. Here the CDR3 DNA reads TGTGCCAGCATCTCGCCGGGACAGTATAATTCACCCCTCCACTTT. It specifies CASISPGQYNSPLHF.

The chain employs TRBV20-1 and TRBJ1-1; D not certain. The length of the CDR3 is 11 residues. Looked up from germline, CDR1 is DFQATT and CDR2 is SNEGSKA (reference sequence). Trimming stripped 3 bases from V and 3 bases from J, with 5 bases between. CDR3 coding DNA: TGCAGTGCTAGCACGGACACTGAAGCTTTCTTT. The encoded protein is CSASTDTEAFF.

The chain is built from TRBV5-4 and TRBJ2-7; a weak D match, TRBD1 (6 bases). Trimming removed 0 bases at V and 3 bases at J, with 7 bases between. Germline-derived CDR1 and CDR2 are SGHNT and YYREEE (reference sequence). The CDR3 length is 13 residues. CDR3 DNA sequence: TGTGCCAGCAGCTTGGAGACAGGCTACGAGCAGTACTTC. Protein: CASSLETGYEQYF.

The J gene is TRBJ1-6, the V gene TRBV9; 8 bases align to TRBD1. Germline CDR1 SGDLS, CDR2 YYNGEE. Trimming at V came to 5 bases and at J to 10 bases, leaving 8 bases not matched to a gene. This CDR3 spans 14 amino acids. The chain's CDR3 is CASSSGQGWSPLHF. The CDR3 nucleotides are TGTGCCAGCAGTTCAGGACAGGGTTGGTCACCCCTCCACTTT.

V gene TRBV29-1 combines with J gene TRBJ2-5; possibly TRBD1 or TRBD2 for D (5 bases each). In germline, CDR1 is SQVTM, CDR2 ANQGSEA. The V end was cut by 6 bases, the J end by 4 bases, with 12 bases between. The length of the CDR3 is 12 residues. CDR3 protein: CSVVKGTETQYF. In nucleotides, the CDR3 is TGCAGCGTCGTAAAAGGGACAGAGACCCAGTACTTC.

V is TRBV27 and J is TRBJ1-4; D is ambiguous. V lost 3 bases to trimming and J lost 5 bases, with 10 bases between them. The CDR3 loop spans 14 amino acids. CDR1 and CDR2 from the germline V gene are MNHEY and SMNVEV (reference sequence). The CDR3 coding sequence is TGTGCCAGCAGTTTTCGTCTATCGAATGAAAAACTGTTTTTT. This translates into CASSFRLSNEKLFF.

V and J are TRBV2 and TRBJ2-3; D unclear. The V gene's germline CDR1 is SNHLY and CDR2 FYNNEI. This CDR3 spans 14 amino acids. Trimming shortened V by 8 bases and J by 0 bases, and 12 bases separated the two germline ends. Written as DNA, the CDR3 is TGTGCCAGCCCCGACGCGCGCAGCACAGATACGCAGTATTTT. Amino acids: CASPDARSTDTQYF.

This clone was detected once. The V and J genes are TRBV28 and TRBJ2-1; D not certain. This CDR3 region has 12 residues. V lost 3 bases, J lost 6 bases, and 6 bases lay in between. Germline CDR1 is MDHEN and CDR2 is SYDVKM. The CDR3 nucleotides read TGTGCCAGCAGTTTTGGTCGCAATGAGCAGTTCTTC. Amino acids: CASSFGRNEQFF.

The chain is built from TRBV9 and TRBJ2-3; either TRBD1 or TRBD2 may supply D (5 bases each). This CDR3 has 18 amino acids. Trimming took off 3 bases at V and 2 bases at J, with 22 bases between the two ends. Germline V gives CDR1 SGDLS, CDR2 YYNGEE. This CDR3 reads CASSAELEGWRNTDTQYF. The DNA of the CDR3 is TGTGCCAGCAGCGCAGAACTTGAGGGGTGGCGGAACACAGATACGCAGTATTTT.

The V gene is TRBV4-1, the J gene TRBJ2-3; tentative D call: TRBD2 (6 bases). CDR3 length equals 16 residues. Germline CDR1 reads MGHRA; CDR2 reads YSYEKL. Trimming cost V 4 bases and J 4 bases, with 18 bases left between them. The CDR3: CASSPSTAGFADTQYF. The CDR3 nucleotides read TGCGCCAGCAGCCCCTCTACGGCGGGATTCGCAGATACGCAGTATTTT.

V usage is TRBV19 and J usage is TRBJ2-2; D gene uncertain. Germline assignment: CDR1 LNHDA and CDR2 SQIVND (reference sequence). Trimming left V 0 bases short and J 6 bases short, with 8 bases between. CDR3 length equals 14 residues. In DNA form, the CDR3 reads TGTGCCAGTAGTATAGAGGACGGATCCGGGGAGCTGTTTTTT. Translation gives CASSIEDGSGELFF. Together with reference TRBV19 and TRBJ2-2, the CDR3 gives the full variable domain: DGGITQSPKYLFRKEGQNVTLSCEQNLNHDAMYWYRQDPGQGLRLIYYSQIVNDFQKGDIAEGYSVSREKKESFPLTVTSAQKNPTAFYLCASSIEDGSGELFFGEGSRLTVL.

CDR3 region: CASSLGYKNQETQYF. DNA for the CDR3: TGTGCCAGCAGCTTAGGATACAAGAATCAAGAGACCCAGTACTTC. The chain uses TRBV7-9 and TRBJ2-5; D ambiguous. Trimming took 1 base from V and 2 from J, leaving 11 bases between them. Germline loops: CDR1 SEHNR, CDR2 FQNEAQ (reference sequence). This CDR3 is 15 amino acids long.

The chain couples TRBV28 to TRBJ2-7; D perhaps matches TRBD1 (5 bases). V was clipped by 7 bases and J by 0 bases, with 16 bases between them. CDR1 MDHEN and CDR2 SYDVKM come from the germline V gene. This CDR3 spans 15 amino acids. The chain's CDR3 is CASTRGHPLSYEQYF. Here the CDR3 DNA reads TGTGCCAGCACCCGTGGACATCCCCTCTCCTACGAGCAGTACTTC.

The chain employs TRBV18 and TRBJ1-1; D is ambiguous. V was pared by 10 bases and J by 2 bases, with 17 bases between. The CDR3 consists of 14 residues. Germline V gives CDR1 KGHSH, CDR2 LQKENI. CDR3: CATQVGGSNTEAFF. In DNA, the CDR3 is TGTGCCACCCAAGTGGGAGGCTCAAACACTGAAGCTTTCTTT.